The 30 T cell receptor beta chains given below trace back to one sample, sequenced in a study of identical twins. TCRdb recomputed calls from the 5' RACE reads with MiXCR, one row per CDR3 protein. The table lists more than 600,000 distinct CDR3 sequences, roughly 18% of them singletons. This same sample was also part of a study on T cells expressing NK-cell markers.

Sequencing input: PBMCs. The receptors derive from a woman younger than 30 in good health.

This chain uses TRBV7-6 with TRBJ2-4; 7 bases are shared with TRBD2. The length of the CDR3 is 18 residues. V shed 1 base and J 0 bases; nucleotides not matched to a gene: 9. The V gene's germline CDR1 is SGHVS and CDR2 FNYEAQ. CDR3 DNA sequence: TGTGCCAGCAGCTTAGGGGGAGGGCAGGCGCTAGCCAAAAACATTCAGTACTTC. It codes for CASSLGGGQALAKNIQYF. The full variable domain, with the rest looked up from reference TRBV7-6 and TRBJ2-4, is GAGVSQSPRYKVTKRGQDVALRCDPISGHVSLYWYRQALGQGPEFLTYFNYEAQQDKSGLPNDRFSAERPEGSISTLTIQRTEQRDSAMYRCASSLGGGQALAKNIQYFGAGTRLSVL.

The genes are TRBV19 and TRBJ2-1; D uncertain. The V end was cut by 7 bases, the J end by 8 bases, with 9 bases between. Germline CDR1 is LNHDA and CDR2 is SQIVND (reference sequence). The CDR3 spans 11 residues. This CDR3 reads CASTSDDEQFF. The CDR3 DNA is TGTGCCAGTACCTCAGACGATGAGCAGTTCTTC.

The V call is TRBV5-1, the J call TRBJ2-6; D ambiguous. The germline gives CDR1 SGHRS, CDR2 YFSETQ. The CDR3 has 17 amino acids. V was shortened by 0 bases and J by 0 bases, with 10 bases between the two germline ends. CDR3 sequence (DNA): TGCGCCAGCAGCTTGGGATTGACGATCTCTGGGGCCAACGTCCTGACTTTC. Amino acids: CASSLGLTISGANVLTF.

This clonotype was observed a handful of times. CDR3 sequence reads: CASSSLRTSGRSTDTQYF. DNA for the CDR3: TGTGCCAGCAGTTCCCTTCGGACTAGCGGGCGGAGCACAGATACGCAGTATTTT. This rearrangement joins TRBV12-3 or TRBV12-4 to TRBJ2-3; 11 nucleotides align to TRBD2. The CDR3 spans 18 residues. The junction had 9 bases not matched to a gene; V was cut back by 4 bases and J by 0 bases.

This clonotype has a handful of counts. The V call is TRBV21-1, the J call TRBJ2-1. TRBV21-1 is shown as a pseudogene. This CDR3 is built from 14 residues. The CDR3 DNA sequence: TGTGCCAGCAGCATGACTGATGTCTACAATGAGCAGTTCTTC. Residues: CASSMTDVYNEQFF.

This rearrangement joins TRBV6-1 to TRBJ2-7, with TRBD2 matching over 10 bases. Germline CDR1 and CDR2: MNHNS and SASEGT. This CDR3 region has 15 residues. V trimming: 4 bases; J trimming: 2 bases; junction bases outside the gene matches: 5. The chain's CDR3 is CASSVSSGGTYEQYF. In DNA, the CDR3 is TGTGCCAGCAGTGTCTCTAGCGGGGGAACCTACGAGCAGTACTTC.

This clonotype showed up just a few times. This chain connects TRBV6-4 to TRBJ2-1, with D maybe TRBD2 (6 bases). Germline V gives CDR1 MRHNA, CDR2 SNTAGT. This CDR3 contains 13 residues. Deletions cut 3 bases from V and 5 bases from J, with 8 bases between. The CDR3 coding sequence is TGTGCCAGCAGTGAAACTAGCAACAATGAGCAGTTCTTC. Protein: CASSETSNNEQFF.

The J gene is TRBJ2-7, the V gene TRBV12-3 or TRBV12-4; the match to TRBD1 covers 9 bases. With 5 bases clipped from V and 5 bases from J, the junction kept 10 bases outside the gene matches. This CDR3 contains 15 residues. The CDR3 region has the DNA TGTGCCAGCAGTCTCCCCGGGGACAGGGCCCACGAGCAGTACTTC. This sequence encodes CASSLPGDRAHEQYF.

This clonotype was detected a few times. This rearrangement joins TRBV6-2 or TRBV6-3 to TRBJ2-5; no clear D. V was trimmed by 7 bases and J by 2 bases, leaving 11 bases between them. The CDR3 consists of 13 residues. Germline V CDR1 and CDR2: MNHEY, SVGEGT. CDR3 sequence: CASTKLPQETQYF. CDR3 in DNA: TGTGCCAGCACCAAGTTACCTCAAGAGACCCAGTACTTC.

The chain joins TRBV5-1 to TRBJ1-5, with no clear D. CDR3 length equals 13 residues. Deletions cut 1 base from V and 9 bases from J, with 11 bases between. Germline V gene data show CDR1 as SGHRS and CDR2 as YFSETQ. The CDR3 sequence is CASSLSTTGPQHF. The CDR3 DNA is TGCGCCAGCAGCTTGTCGACCACGGGGCCCCAGCATTTT. The full variable domain, with the rest looked up from reference TRBV5-1 and TRBJ1-5, is KAGVTQTPRYLIKTRGQQVTLSCSPISGHRSVSWYQQTPGQGLQFLFEYFSETQRNKGNFPGRFSGRQFSNSRSEMNVSTLELGDSALYLCASSLSTTGPQHFGDGTRLSIL.

This chain joins TRBV9 and TRBJ2-7, with 7 bases matching TRBD1. Trimming cost V 3 bases and J 1 base; bases outside gene matches: 10. The CDR3 has 16 amino acids. Germline V gene lookup returns CDR1 SGDLS and CDR2 YYNGEE. CDR3 DNA sequence: TGTGCCAGCAGCGCCGAGATTGGGACAGCTTCCTACGAGCAGTACTTC. It translates to CASSAEIGTASYEQYF. Full variable domain (outside the CDR3, taken from reference TRBV9 and TRBJ2-7): DSGVTQTPKHLITATGQRVTLRCSPRSGDLSVYWYQQSLDQGLQFLIQYYNGEERAKGNILERFSAQQFPDLHSELNLSSLELGDSALYFCASSAEIGTASYEQYFGPGTRLTVT.

The chain has TRBV3-1 and TRBJ1-2, with TRBD1 as a possible D gene (5 bases). The germline V gene encodes CDR1 LGHDT and CDR2 YNNKEL (reference sequence). The CDR3 spans 13 residues. The V and J ends lost 3 bases and 4 bases respectively, with 9 bases between them. The CDR3 DNA follows: TGTGCCAGCAGCCAGAGGACACGCTATGGCTACACCTTC. Translated, it gives CASSQRTRYGYTF. The whole variable domain, remainder taken from reference TRBV3-1 and TRBJ1-2, is DTAVSQTPKYLVTQMGNDKSIKCEQNLGHDTMYWYKQDSKKFLKIMFSYNNKELIINETVPNRFSPKSPDKAHLNLHINSLELGDSAVYFCASSQRTRYGYTFGSGTRLTVV.

A few counts support this clonotype. The chain couples TRBV6-1 to TRBJ2-2, with D hard to call. The V end was cut by 6 bases, the J end by 5 bases, with 10 bases between. The germline V gene has CDR1 MNHNS and CDR2 SASEGT. The CDR3 extends over 13 amino acids. The CDR3 spells CASSRGRTGELFF. The CDR3 nucleotides are TGTGCCAGCAGCCGCGGCAGAACCGGGGAGCTGTTTTTT.

This clonotype came up a few times. The chain couples TRBV12-3 or TRBV12-4 to TRBJ1-1; D might be TRBD1 (6 bases). CDR3 size: 14 residues. Trimming shortened V by 6 bases and J by 0 bases, and 11 bases separated the two germline ends. The CDR3 DNA is TGTGCCAGCAGCCCGGACAGCTTGAACACTGAAGCTTTCTTT. Protein product: CASSPDSLNTEAFF.

The V and J genes are TRBV6-6 and TRBJ2-3, with 7 positions matching TRBD2. The ends lost 5 bases at V and 6 bases at J; junction bases unmatched: 5. Germline V gives CDR1 MNHNY, CDR2 SVGAGI (reference sequence). The CDR3 has 13 residues. CDR3 sequence reads: CASSPWGGDTQYF. The CDR3 bases are TGTGCCAGCAGTCCGTGGGGGGGGGATACGCAGTATTTT.

This clonotype showed up just a few times. V gene TRBV24-1 combines with J gene TRBJ2-1; 11 bases are a match to TRBD2. The ends lost 3 bases at V and 5 bases at J; junction bases unmatched: 2. Per the germline V gene, CDR1 is KGHDR and CDR2 is SFDVKD. The CDR3 totals 15 residues. This CDR3 is CATSDAGLADNEQFF. The CDR3 DNA reads as TGTGCCACCAGTGATGCGGGACTAGCGGACAATGAGCAGTTCTTC.

In this sample, this clonotype turned up a few times. The rearrangement links TRBV20-1 to TRBJ1-5; D ambiguous. Trimming cost V 2 bases and J 1 base, with 12 bases left between them. CDR1 is DFQATT and CDR2 is SNEGSKA in the germline V gene (reference sequence). The CDR3 consists of 15 residues. This CDR3 reads CSARLSGISNQPQHF. CDR3 bases: TGCAGTGCTAGATTATCCGGGATAAGCAATCAGCCCCAGCATTTT.

The sample holds a few counts of this clonotype. The chain's CDR3 is CASSPQFATLAGGGNEQFF. The CDR3 coding sequence is TGCGCCAGCAGCCCCCAATTTGCCACGTTAGCGGGAGGGGGGAATGAGCAGTTCTTC. The V call is TRBV4-3, the J call TRBJ2-1; 11 bases agree with TRBD2. CDR1 and CDR2 from the germline V gene are LGHNA and YSLEER. The CDR3 sequence is 19 residues long. V lost 4 bases, J lost 7 bases, and 18 bases stayed unmatched.

Comments on this clonotype: A clone one base away is much larger, so this may be a read error. This sequence joins TRBV12-3 or TRBV12-4 and TRBJ2-5, with TRBD2 matching 13 bases. This CDR3 region has 16 residues. V was pared by 5 bases and J by 0 bases, with 3 bases of the junction left unmatched. The CDR3 DNA follows: TGTGCCAGCAGTCCCGGGACTAGCGGGGACCAAGAGACCCAGTACTTC. Translation gives CASSPGTSGDQETQYF.

This clonotype has a handful of counts. The chain couples TRBV7-9 to TRBJ1-5; D is perhaps TRBD1 (6 bases). The germline CDR1 and CDR2 sequences are SEHNR and FQNEAQ (reference sequence). The CDR3 sequence is 13 residues long. The germline V and J ends were trimmed by 5 bases and 7 bases, with 12 bases remaining between them. CDR3 residues: CASSRDTRQPQHF. For the CDR3, the DNA is TGTGCCAGCAGCCGGGACACGCGGCAGCCCCAGCATTTT.

V is TRBV27 and J is TRBJ2-1; 14 bases map to TRBD2. Germline assignment: CDR1 MNHEY and CDR2 SMNVEV (reference sequence). The CDR3 extends over 15 amino acids. The junction had 9 bases not matched to a gene; V was cut back by 7 bases and J by 10 bases. As DNA, the CDR3 is TGTGCCAGCATCCCAGGGACTAGCGGGAGAAGAGAGCAGTTCTTC. It translates to CASIPGTSGRREQFF.

The chain recombines TRBV5-1 with TRBJ2-3; 8 positions agree with TRBD2. V shed 5 bases, J shed 0 bases, and the junction held 2 bases outside the gene matches. The CDR3 totals 14 residues. Germline lookup yields CDR1 SGHRS and CDR2 YFSETQ. Here the CDR3 DNA reads TGCGCCAGCAGGCGCGGGGGGAGCACAGATACGCAGTATTTT. As protein: CASRRGGSTDTQYF.

This rearrangement joins TRBV27 to TRBJ2-3, with TRBD2 identical over 7 bases. Germline lookup yields CDR1 MNHEY and CDR2 SMNVEV (reference sequence). The CDR3 length is 17 residues. Losses at the gene ends were 2 bases for V and 0 bases for J; bases not matched to a gene: 8. CDR3: CASSLTASGLSTDTQYF. As DNA, the CDR3 is TGTGCCAGCAGTTTAACGGCTAGCGGTTTGAGCACAGATACGCAGTATTTT.

This clonotype was found a few times. This chain connects TRBV6-1 to TRBJ2-7; TRBD2 matches at 7 bases. The V segment lost 6 bases and the J segment 2 bases; nucleotides outside the gene matches: 7. CDR1 and CDR2 (germline): MNHNS, SASEGT. The CDR3 totals 14 residues. This chain's CDR3 is CASSQGLAAYEQYF. In DNA, the CDR3 is TGTGCCAGCAGCCAAGGCCTAGCGGCCTACGAGCAGTACTTC.

The chain employs TRBV20-1 and TRBJ1-4, with D maybe TRBD1 (5 bases). V was pared by 0 bases and J by 8 bases, with 10 bases between. This CDR3 region has 13 residues. Germline V gene lookup returns CDR1 DFQATT and CDR2 SNEGSKA (reference sequence). The CDR3 nucleotides read TGCAGTGCTAGAGATGGGGGGAACGAAAAACTGTTTTTT. Its translation is CSARDGGNEKLFF.

The genes are TRBV12-3 or TRBV12-4 and TRBJ2-5; D unclear. The germline V and J ends were trimmed by 0 bases and 6 bases, with 8 bases remaining between them. The CDR3 runs 13 residues. The CDR3 region has the DNA TGTGCCAGCAGTTTAGCCTTGTATCAGACCCAGTACTTC. Its translation: CASSLALYQTQYF.

This clonotype was detected ten times or more. The CDR3 DNA sequence: TGTGCCAGCAGCTCACATTCGCATGAGACCCAGTACTTC. Translation gives CASSSHSHETQYF. The rearrangement links TRBV7-9 to TRBJ2-5; D is ambiguous. The CDR3 runs to 13 residues. V lost 4 bases to trimming and J lost 5 bases, with 11 bases between them. Germline loops: CDR1 SEHNR, CDR2 FQNEAQ (reference sequence).

This clonotype was counted only a few times. The genes are TRBV5-1 and TRBJ2-1; 9 positions agree with TRBD2. The ends lost 0 bases at V and 6 bases at J; junction bases unmatched: 4. The germline V gene has CDR1 SGHRS and CDR2 YFSETQ. The CDR3 runs 15 residues. Written as DNA, the CDR3 is TGCGCCAGCAGCTTGGAGGCAGCGGGAGGCAATGAGCAGTTCTTC. Protein: CASSLEAAGGNEQFF.

Only a few counts were recorded for this clonotype. This chain links TRBV11-2 with TRBJ1-1; 9 nucleotides align to TRBD1. This CDR3 contains 13 residues. Germline V gene data show CDR1 as SGHAT and CDR2 as FQNNGV. V dropped 6 bases and J dropped 7; count of bases not matched to a gene: 6. The chain's CDR3 is CASSHTGGGEAFF. CDR3 coding DNA: TGTGCCAGCAGTCATACAGGGGGCGGTGAAGCTTTCTTT.

The DNA for the CDR3 is TGCGCCAGCAGCTCCCCAGCGGGGGTTACCTACAATGAGCAGTTCTTC. Its protein product is CASSSPAGVTYNEQFF. This chain connects TRBV5-1 to TRBJ2-1; 8 bases agree with TRBD2. The CDR3 is made up of 16 amino acids. Germline lookup yields CDR1 SGHRS and CDR2 YFSETQ. V was pared by 3 bases and J by 2 bases, with 7 bases of the junction left unmatched.